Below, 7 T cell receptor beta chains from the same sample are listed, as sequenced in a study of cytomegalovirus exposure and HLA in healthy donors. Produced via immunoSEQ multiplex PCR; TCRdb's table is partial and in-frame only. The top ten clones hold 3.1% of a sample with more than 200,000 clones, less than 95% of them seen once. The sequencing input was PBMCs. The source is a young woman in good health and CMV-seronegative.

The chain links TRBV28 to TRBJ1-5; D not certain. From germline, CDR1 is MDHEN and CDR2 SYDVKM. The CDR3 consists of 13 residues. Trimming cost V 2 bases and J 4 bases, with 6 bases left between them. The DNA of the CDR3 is TGTGCCAGCAGTTTACTTTATAATCAGCCCCAGCATTTT. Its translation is CASSLLYNQPQHF.

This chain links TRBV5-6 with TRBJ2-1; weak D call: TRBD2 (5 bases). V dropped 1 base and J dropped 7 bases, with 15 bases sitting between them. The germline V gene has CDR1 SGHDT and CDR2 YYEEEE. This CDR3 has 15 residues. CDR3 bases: TGTGCCAGCAGCTTGATGCTGACCGGGGAGAATGAGCAGTTCTTC. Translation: CASSLMLTGENEQFF.

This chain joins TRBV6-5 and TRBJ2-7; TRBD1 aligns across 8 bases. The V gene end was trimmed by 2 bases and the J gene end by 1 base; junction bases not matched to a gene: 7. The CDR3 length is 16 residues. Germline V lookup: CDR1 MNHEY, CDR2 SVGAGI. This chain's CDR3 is CASSYRLWTGSYEQYF. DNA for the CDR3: TGTGCCAGCAGTTACAGGCTTTGGACAGGGTCCTACGAGCAGTACTTC.

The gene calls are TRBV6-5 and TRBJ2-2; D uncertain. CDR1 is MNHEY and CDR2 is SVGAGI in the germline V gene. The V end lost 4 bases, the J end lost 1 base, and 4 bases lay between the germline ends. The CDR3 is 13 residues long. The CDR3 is CASSSMNTGELFF. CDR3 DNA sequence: TGTGCCAGCAGTTCTATGAACACCGGGGAGCTGTTTTTT.

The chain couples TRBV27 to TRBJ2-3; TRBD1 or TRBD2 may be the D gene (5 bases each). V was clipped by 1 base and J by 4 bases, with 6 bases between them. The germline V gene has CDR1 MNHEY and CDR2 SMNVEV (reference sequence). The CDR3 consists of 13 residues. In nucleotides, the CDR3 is TGTGCCAGCAGTTTATTGGGGGCAGATACGCAGTATTTT. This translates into CASSLLGADTQYF.

CDR3: CASSPRGSYEQYF. CDR3 bases: TGTGCCAGCAGCCCCAGGGGAAGCTACGAGCAGTACTTC. The chain joins TRBV27 to TRBJ2-7; perhaps TRBD1 as D (6 bases). The CDR3 is made up of 13 amino acids. Per germline, CDR1 MNHEY and CDR2 SMNVEV (reference sequence). Trimming took off 6 bases at V and 3 bases at J, with 12 bases between the two ends.

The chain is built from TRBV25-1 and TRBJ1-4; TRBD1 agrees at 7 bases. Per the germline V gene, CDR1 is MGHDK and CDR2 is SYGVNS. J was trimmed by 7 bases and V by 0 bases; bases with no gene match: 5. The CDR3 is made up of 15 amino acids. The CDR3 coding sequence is TGTGCCAGCAGTGAATATAAGGGGGCCGTTGAAAAACTGTTTTTT. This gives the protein CASSEYKGAVEKLFF.